The rows below give T cell receptor beta chains drawn from one sample of a study of blood T cell repertoires in COVID-19. The table came from immunoSEQ multiplex PCR; TCRdb's copy has only in-frame clones and leaves some out. Of fewer than 85,000 clones listed, about 80% are singletons. Sequenced sample: peripheral blood. Receptor source: a human donor in a cohort sampled during active COVID-19. Each CDR3 is given with its conserved first and last residue. Fields, in order: D gene, V gene, clone size, J gene, CDR3 protein, CDR3 DNA. The D gene is left open where the match is weak. Clone size is given for some rows only: seen once, a few or many times, or a class if the clone is expanded.

d_call: TRBD1
v_call: TRBV5-6
clone_size: -
j_call: TRBJ1-5
cdr3_aa: CASSLGPGGNSNQPQHF
cdr3_nt: TGTGCCAGCAGCTTGGGGCCAGGGGGAAATAGCAATCAGCCCCAGCATTTT

d_call: -
v_call: TRBV4-1
clone_size: -
j_call: TRBJ1-1
cdr3_aa: CASSPPLHGFF
cdr3_nt: TGCGCCAGCAGCCCTCCCCTGCACGGTTTCTTT

d_call: TRBD1
v_call: TRBV7-9
clone_size: -
j_call: TRBJ1-5
cdr3_aa: CASSLETGEQHF
cdr3_nt: TGTGCCAGCAGCTTAGAGACAGGGGAACAGCATTTT

d_call: TRBD1
v_call: TRBV19
clone_size: -
j_call: TRBJ1-2
cdr3_aa: CATVPAGQGYGYTF
cdr3_nt: TGTGCCACCGTACCGGCGGGACAGGGCTATGGCTACACCTTC

d_call: TRBD1
v_call: TRBV3-1/TRBV3-2
clone_size: -
j_call: TRBJ2-7
cdr3_aa: CASSSGQGPPREQYF
cdr3_nt: TGTGCCAGCAGCTCGGGACAGGGGCCTCCTCGGGAGCAGTACTTC

d_call: -
v_call: TRBV15
clone_size: -
j_call: TRBJ2-5
cdr3_aa: CATSRGTGRGETQYF
cdr3_nt: TGTGCCACCAGCAGAGGTACAGGGAGAGGGGAGACCCAGTACTTC

d_call: TRBD2
v_call: TRBV11-3
clone_size: once
j_call: TRBJ2-1
cdr3_aa: CASSLAGGRVPYNEQFF
cdr3_nt: TGTGCCAGCAGCTTAGCGGGGGGTAGGGTCCCCTACAATGAGCAGTTCTTC

d_call: -
v_call: TRBV28
clone_size: -
j_call: TRBJ2-7
cdr3_aa: CASSLAGIPYEQYF
cdr3_nt: TGTGCCAGCAGTTTAGCGGGAATTCCCTACGAGCAGTACTTC

d_call: -
v_call: TRBV11-3
clone_size: -
j_call: TRBJ2-7
cdr3_aa: CASSLAPGNYEQYF
cdr3_nt: TGTGCCAGCAGCTTAGCCCCAGGGAACTACGAGCAGTACTTC

d_call: -
v_call: TRBV18
clone_size: -
j_call: TRBJ1-5
cdr3_aa: CASSPGRGGNQPQHF
cdr3_nt: TGTGCCAGCTCACCGGGGCGGGGTGGGAATCAGCCCCAGCATTTT

d_call: -
v_call: TRBV10-3
clone_size: -
j_call: TRBJ1-3
cdr3_aa: CAISARLSSGNTIYF
cdr3_nt: TGTGCCATCAGTGCCAGACTGAGCTCTGGAAACACCATATATTTT

d_call: TRBD1
v_call: TRBV6-5
clone_size: -
j_call: TRBJ2-6
cdr3_aa: CASAQGVSGANVLTF
cdr3_nt: TGTGCCAGCGCACAGGGGGTGTCTGGGGCCAACGTCCTGACTTTC

d_call: -
v_call: TRBV7-9
clone_size: -
j_call: TRBJ1-2
cdr3_aa: CASSLTREFYGYTF
cdr3_nt: TGTGCCAGCAGCTTGACCCGGGAGTTCTATGGCTACACCTTC

d_call: -
v_call: TRBV12-3/TRBV12-4
clone_size: -
j_call: TRBJ2-5
cdr3_aa: CASSKGEETQYF
cdr3_nt: TGTGCCAGCAGTAAGGGGGAAGAGACCCAGTACTTC

d_call: -
v_call: TRBV6-2/TRBV6-3
clone_size: -
j_call: TRBJ1-1
cdr3_aa: CASSTRRMNTEAFF
cdr3_nt: TGTGCCAGCAGTACCCGCAGGATGAACACTGAAGCTTTCTTT

d_call: -
v_call: TRBV3-1/TRBV3-2
clone_size: many
j_call: TRBJ1-6
cdr3_aa: CASSQERRSNSPLHF
cdr3_nt: TGTGCCAGCAGCCAAGAGAGGAGGAGTAATTCACCCCTCCACTTT

d_call: TRBD2
v_call: TRBV7-7
clone_size: -
j_call: TRBJ2-1
cdr3_aa: CASSLGFPTSGEIGEQFF
cdr3_nt: TGTGCTAGCAGCTTGGGGTTCCCGACTAGCGGAGAGATTGGTGAGCAGTTCTTC

d_call: TRBD1
v_call: TRBV4-3
clone_size: -
j_call: TRBJ1-2
cdr3_aa: CASSKQGAVGYTF
cdr3_nt: TGCGCCAGCAGCAAACAGGGGGCTGTCGGCTACACCTTC

d_call: -
v_call: TRBV19
clone_size: -
j_call: TRBJ1-2
cdr3_aa: CASKAQGSNYGYTF
cdr3_nt: TGTGCCAGTAAGGCACAGGGTTCTAACTATGGCTACACCTTC

d_call: TRBD1
v_call: TRBV13
clone_size: -
j_call: TRBJ1-2
cdr3_aa: CASSLGKRTGYGYTF
cdr3_nt: TGTGCCAGCAGCTTAGGCAAGAGGACAGGGTATGGCTACACCTTC

d_call: -
v_call: TRBV5-1
clone_size: -
j_call: TRBJ2-3
cdr3_aa: CASSPRVDTQYF
cdr3_nt: TGCGCCAGCAGCCCCAGGGTAGATACGCAGTATTTT

d_call: -
v_call: TRBV6-5
clone_size: -
j_call: TRBJ1-1
cdr3_aa: CASSPSGGTEAFF
cdr3_nt: TGTGCCAGCAGTCCCTCCGGGGGCACTGAAGCTTTCTTT

d_call: TRBD1
v_call: TRBV29-1
clone_size: -
j_call: TRBJ2-1
cdr3_aa: CSVEVGDRGVHEQFF
cdr3_nt: TGCAGCGTTGAGGTCGGGGACAGGGGTGTCCATGAGCAGTTCTTC

d_call: TRBD1
v_call: TRBV7-2
clone_size: -
j_call: TRBJ1-4
cdr3_aa: CASSYGQGGNEKLFF
cdr3_nt: TGTGCCAGCAGCTACGGGCAGGGGGGAAATGAAAAACTGTTTTTT

d_call: TRBD1
v_call: TRBV18
clone_size: -
j_call: TRBJ2-3
cdr3_aa: CASSPAGQVDTQYF
cdr3_nt: TGTGCCAGCTCACCAGCGGGACAGGTAGATACGCAGTATTTT

d_call: -
v_call: TRBV7-6
clone_size: -
j_call: TRBJ2-2
cdr3_aa: CASSLGARQAPGELFF
cdr3_nt: TGTGCCAGCAGCCTGGGGGCCCGACAGGCCCCCGGGGAGCTGTTTTTT

d_call: -
v_call: TRBV6-5
clone_size: -
j_call: TRBJ2-1
cdr3_aa: CASSYTFSSSSEQFF
cdr3_nt: TGTGCCAGCAGTTACACTTTCTCTTCCTCTTCTGAGCAGTTCTTC

d_call: TRBD1
v_call: TRBV2
clone_size: -
j_call: TRBJ2-2
cdr3_aa: CASSGQGAMAGELFF
cdr3_nt: TGTGCCAGCAGTGGACAGGGGGCAATGGCCGGGGAGCTGTTTTTT

d_call: -
v_call: TRBV5-1
clone_size: -
j_call: TRBJ2-5
cdr3_aa: CASSLVAGRETQYF
cdr3_nt: TGCGCCAGCAGCTTGGTGGCGGGGAGAGAGACCCAGTACTTC

d_call: TRBD1
v_call: TRBV19
clone_size: -
j_call: TRBJ1-6
cdr3_aa: CASSPQTGDGSPLHF
cdr3_nt: TGTGCCAGTAGTCCCCAGACAGGGGATGGCTCACCCCTCCACTTT

d_call: TRBD1
v_call: TRBV5-5
clone_size: once
j_call: TRBJ1-2
cdr3_aa: CASSVSGTGDGYTF
cdr3_nt: TGTGCCAGCAGCGTATCCGGGACAGGGGACGGCTACACCTTC

d_call: TRBD1
v_call: TRBV30
clone_size: few
j_call: TRBJ2-3
cdr3_aa: CAWRRQGSTDTQYF
cdr3_nt: TGTGCCTGGAGACGACAGGGGAGCACAGATACGCAGTATTTT

d_call: TRBD1
v_call: TRBV28
clone_size: once
j_call: TRBJ2-5
cdr3_aa: CASANTGTGIRETQYF
cdr3_nt: TGTGCCAGCGCCAATACCGGGACAGGGATCCGAGAGACCCAGTACTTC

d_call: TRBD2
v_call: TRBV2
clone_size: -
j_call: TRBJ2-2
cdr3_aa: CASSRRLAGTGELFF
cdr3_nt: TGTGCCAGCAGTCGAAGGCTAGCGGGAACCGGGGAGCTGTTTTTT

d_call: -
v_call: TRBV6-5
clone_size: few
j_call: TRBJ2-7
cdr3_aa: CASRRGRFSEQYF
cdr3_nt: TGTGCCAGTCGGCGGGGACGGTTTAGCGAGCAGTACTTC

d_call: -
v_call: TRBV20-1
clone_size: -
j_call: TRBJ1-2
cdr3_aa: CSASRGGYTF
cdr3_nt: TGCAGTGCTAGCAGGGGCGGCTACACCTTC

d_call: -
v_call: TRBV18
clone_size: once
j_call: TRBJ2-7
cdr3_aa: CASSRYTGAYEQYF
cdr3_nt: TGTGCCAGCTCTCGTTATACAGGAGCCTACGAGCAGTACTTC

d_call: TRBD1
v_call: TRBV7-9
clone_size: -
j_call: TRBJ1-6
cdr3_aa: CASSLLRTGDSPLHF
cdr3_nt: TGTGCCAGCAGCTTACTCCGGACAGGCGATTCACCCCTCCACTTT

d_call: -
v_call: TRBV6-8
clone_size: -
j_call: TRBJ1-2
cdr3_aa: CASILTPTYF
cdr3_nt: TGTGCCAGCATCCTCACTCCAACCTACTTC

d_call: TRBD1
v_call: TRBV9
clone_size: -
j_call: TRBJ1-4
cdr3_aa: CASSVAPFDRDLSNEKLFF
cdr3_nt: TGTGCCAGCAGCGTAGCCCCCTTCGACAGGGACCTATCTAATGAAAAACTGTTTTTT

d_call: TRBD1
v_call: TRBV19
clone_size: -
j_call: TRBJ2-5
cdr3_aa: CASSTGQGQTQYF
cdr3_nt: TGTGCCAGTAGTACCGGACAGGGTCAGACCCAGTACTTC

d_call: -
v_call: TRBV6-1
clone_size: -
j_call: TRBJ1-6
cdr3_aa: CASSEGHDSPLHF
cdr3_nt: TGTGCCAGCAGTGAAGGTCATGATTCACCCCTCCACTTT

d_call: TRBD1
v_call: TRBV28
clone_size: -
j_call: TRBJ1-1
cdr3_aa: CATDRQGVEAFF
cdr3_nt: TGTGCCACCGATAGACAGGGTGTTGAAGCTTTCTTT

d_call: -
v_call: TRBV7-9
clone_size: -
j_call: TRBJ2-3
cdr3_aa: CASSLVVGGPGDTQYF
cdr3_nt: TGTGCCAGCAGCTTAGTAGTCGGGGGGCCTGGAGATACGCAGTATTTT